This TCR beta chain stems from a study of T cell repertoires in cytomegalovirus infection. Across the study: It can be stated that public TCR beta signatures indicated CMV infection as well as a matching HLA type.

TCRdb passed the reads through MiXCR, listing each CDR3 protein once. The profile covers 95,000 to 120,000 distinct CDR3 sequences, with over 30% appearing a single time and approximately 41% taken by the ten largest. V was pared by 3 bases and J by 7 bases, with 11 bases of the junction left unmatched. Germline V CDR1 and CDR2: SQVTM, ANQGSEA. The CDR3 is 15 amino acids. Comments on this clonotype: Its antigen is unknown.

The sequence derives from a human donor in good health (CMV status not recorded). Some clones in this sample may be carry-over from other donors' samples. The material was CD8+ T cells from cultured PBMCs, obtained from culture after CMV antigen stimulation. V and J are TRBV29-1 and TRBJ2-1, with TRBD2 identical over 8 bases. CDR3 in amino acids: CSVDLLAGLYNEQFF. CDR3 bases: TGCAGCGTTGATTTGCTAGCGGGTCTCTATAATGAGCAGTTCTTC.